This T cell receptor beta chain was identified during a study of breast tumors, draining lymph nodes, adjacent tissues. Broader study findings: Tumor TCR diversity was below lymph nodes but above nontumor tissue. Data only fit, rather than demonstrated, lymph node origin of most tumor T cells. Tumor and nontumor repertoires were significantly more similar in luminal-like than in basal-like breast cancer.

A single record per CDR3 protein comes from TCRdb applying MiXCR to the multiplex PCR reads. Here the sample spans approximately 210,000 distinct CDR3 sequences, about a third being singletons. Breast cancer patients provided tissue from their axillary draining lymph nodes. A note on this clonotype: Its antigen is currently unknown.

This CDR3 comprises 11 residues. The germline gives CDR1 MNHEY, CDR2 SVGAGI. V was cut by 6 bases and J by 5 bases, with 5 bases left in between. This clonotype was obtained from a female donor with breast cancer. Some clones in this sample may be carry-over from other donors' samples. Sequencing used axillary lymph node tissue. The chain combines TRBV6-5 with TRBJ1-3; D uncertain. CDR3: CASSDRNTIYF. CDR3 coding DNA: TGTGCCAGCAGCGACAGAAACACCATATATTTT.